A single sample gave rise to the 2 T cell receptor beta chains below, sequenced in a study of CD8 T cells in Susac syndrome. RNA in amounts of roughly 0.45 to 1 ug was reverse transcribed with random hexamers. One entry per CDR3 protein results from TCRdb running MiXCR on the immunoSEQ multiplex PCR reads. The sample carries 150,000 to 200,000 distinct CDR3 sequences, about 91% recorded once. The sample was CD4+ T cells from PBMCs. The receptors stem from a human donor with Susac syndrome.

V usage is TRBV20-1 and J usage is TRBJ2-7; D is perhaps TRBD2 (5 bases). Trimming cost V 5 bases and J 5 bases, with 13 bases left between them. CDR3 length: 12 residues. From germline, CDR1 is DFQATT and CDR2 SNEGSKA (reference sequence). The CDR3 bases are TGCAGTGCTCGGGAAGGCCCCCACGAGCAGTACTTC. Translating it yields CSAREGPHEQYF.

This chain connects TRBV9 to TRBJ2-7; 10 bases are a match to TRBD1. The V gene end was trimmed by 3 bases and the J gene end by 3 bases; junction bases not matched to a gene: 12. Germline V gives CDR1 SGDLS, CDR2 YYNGEE. The CDR3 is 17 residues long. The CDR3, as DNA: TGTGCCAGCAGCGCGGGACAGGGGCGTCCCTTAGACTACGAGCAGTACTTC. Encoded protein: CASSAGQGRPLDYEQYF.